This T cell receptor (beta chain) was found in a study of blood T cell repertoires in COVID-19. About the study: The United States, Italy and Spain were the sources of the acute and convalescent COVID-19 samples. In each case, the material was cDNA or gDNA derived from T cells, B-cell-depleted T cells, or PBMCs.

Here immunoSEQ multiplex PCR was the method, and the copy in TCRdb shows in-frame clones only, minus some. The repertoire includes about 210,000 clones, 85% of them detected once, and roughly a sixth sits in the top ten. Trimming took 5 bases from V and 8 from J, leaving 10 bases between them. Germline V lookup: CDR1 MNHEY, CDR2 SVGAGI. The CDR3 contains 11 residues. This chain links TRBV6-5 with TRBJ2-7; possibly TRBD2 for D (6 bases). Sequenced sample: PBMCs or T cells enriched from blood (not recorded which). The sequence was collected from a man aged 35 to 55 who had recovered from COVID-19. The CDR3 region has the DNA TGTGCCAGCAGTCCGGGGGAACAGCAGTACTTC. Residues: CASSPGEQQYF.